These T cell receptor beta chains were read from a single sample in a study of blood T cell repertoires in COVID-19. TCRdb's copy holds only in-frame clones and misses some; the assay was immunoSEQ multiplex PCR. The sample yields hundreds of thousands of clones, roughly 91% seen once. The sequenced sample was PBMCs or T cells enriched from blood (not recorded which). These receptors were collected from a woman between 50 and 59 years old who had been exposed to COVID-19. CDR3s include the opening cysteine and the closing phenylalanine or tryptophan. The order of the fields is V gene, J gene, CDR3 protein.

TRBV13	TRBJ1-1	CASSLVRGGTEAFF
TRBV27	TRBJ1-2	CASSTQGAAYGYTF
TRBV3-1/TRBV3-2	TRBJ2-7	CASSPSGGRSYEQYF
TRBV5-8	TRBJ1-1	CASSLGDSYTEAFF
TRBV13	TRBJ2-5	CASSLGGGRETQYF
TRBV24-1	TRBJ2-1	CATSGRGVHEQFF
TRBV29-1	TRBJ1-1	CSVISGRTEAFF
TRBV11-2	TRBJ1-1	CASSLGTGDMNTEAFF
TRBV7-9	TRBJ2-2	CASSAPGQGKTGELFF
TRBV12-3/TRBV12-4	TRBJ1-2	CASSPRANYGYTF
TRBV3-1/TRBV3-2	TRBJ2-4	CASSQRTEVAKNIQYF
TRBV10-3	TRBJ1-3	CAISDGWSSGNTIYF
TRBV27	TRBJ2-7	CASSLIENRGWDEQYF
TRBV5-8	TRBJ1-2	CASSLDRGDYGYTF
TRBV27	TRBJ1-2	CASSPHSNPGQGGLGYTF
TRBV11-2	TRBJ2-1	CASSKGQGVYNEQFF
TRBV5-4	TRBJ2-1	CASSSTGTGISNEQFF
TRBV28	TRBJ1-1	CASSLFPGSTEAFF
TRBV5-4	TRBJ1-6	CASRPGTGANSPLHF
TRBV27	TRBJ1-1	CASSLGLNTEAFF
TRBV4-2	TRBJ2-5	CASSQDSGGPPETQYF
TRBV4-2	TRBJ2-1	CASSPNDRDNEQFF
TRBV3-1/TRBV3-2	TRBJ1-3	CASSRIPNGGTSGNTIYF
TRBV9	TRBJ2-3	CASSVASARGRGTDTQYF